This T cell receptor beta chain was observed in a study of T cells after yellow fever vaccination. Overall study results and limits: Repertoires sorted by FACS could include abundant clonotypes that are contaminants from the bulk population. Once the booster was given, most primary-vaccination clones reappeared, at approximately 97% for CD4 and approximately 88% for CD8. The secondary response was weaker, and its peak arrived faster, on day 5 versus 15.

After removal of 4 bases from V and 4 bases from J, the junction contained 13 bases not matched to a gene. In germline, CDR1 is SGDLS, CDR2 YYNGEE. The CDR3 has 16 amino acids. For TCR, cDNA came from 5'RACE template switching, which added a universal primer site and UMIs. TCRdb reanalysed the 5' RACE reads using MiXCR and keeps one entry per CDR3 protein. The data show hundreds of thousands of distinct CDR3 sequences, about 14% seen once. This clonotype was counted between two and nine times. The target antigen is unknown. Specimen: PBMCs, collected on the day of the yellow fever booster vaccination. The chain has TRBV9 and TRBJ1-2, with 7 nucleotides matching TRBD1. This TCR was recovered from a young man who received the YFV17D yellow fever vaccine. The CDR3 here is CASSPGSRQGAYGYTF. CDR3 DNA: TGTGCCAGCAGCCCCGGCAGCCGACAGGGAGCCTATGGCTACACCTTC.